Detailed here is one T cell receptor (beta chain). The CDR3 regions of TCR beta were amplified from RNA transcripts. HTBI primers were the set used in a first-round RT-PCR of the TCR CDR3. TCRdb re-called the multiplex PCR reads through MiXCR, storing one row per CDR3 protein. This sample carries 550,000 to 800,000 distinct CDR3 sequences, 16% of them seen once, and the ten largest clones take 8.4%. The germline gives CDR1 MNHEY, CDR2 SVGEGT. After removal of 6 bases from V and 1 base from J, the junction contained 16 bases not matched to a gene. The CDR3 length is 21 residues. The data originate from a study of T cells in Graves' hyperthyroidism and ophthalmopathy.

This chain connects TRBV6-2 or TRBV6-3 to TRBJ2-6; TRBD2 matches at 12 bases. The clonotype originates from a young man with Graves' hyperthyroidism. The source material was blood. The CDR3 region has the DNA TGTGCCAGCAGCAAAAGACTAGCGGGAGTCAACGGGGGTTCTGGGGCCAACGTCCTGACTTTC. The encoded protein is CASSKRLAGVNGGSGANVLTF.